These 29 T cell receptor beta chains came from one sample sequenced in a study of T-cell reconstitution after alpha-beta-depleted transplantation in children. Construction of the TCRbeta library involved unique molecular identifiers. Using its own MiXCR run on the PCR reads, TCRdb lists one record per CDR3 protein. The repertoire holds 700,000 to 950,000 distinct CDR3 sequences, with less than 20% as singletons. This specimen consisted of PBMCs, mostly from graft donor cells, obtained 360 days after TCRalphabeta/CD19-depleted stem cell transplant. The origin of the receptors is a male patient younger than 18 who had a stem cell transplant for acute lymphoblastic leukemia, so the T cells may come from the graft donor.

This clonotype turned up a few times. The chain is built from TRBV25-1 and TRBJ2-1, with a tentative D call TRBD2 (6 bases). The CDR3 runs to 15 residues. The V end lost 3 bases, the J end lost 3 bases, and 12 bases lay between the germline ends. Germline CDR1 reads MGHDK; CDR2 reads SYGVNS. CDR3 bases: TGTGCCAGCAGTGACGGGCGGGGATTCTACAATGAGCAGTTCTTC. It codes for CASSDGRGFYNEQFF.

The V and J genes are TRBV7-3 and TRBJ1-1, with D perhaps TRBD1 (5 bases). The V end was cut by 2 bases, the J end by 1 base, with 20 bases between. CDR1 SGHTA and CDR2 FQGTGA come from the germline V gene. This CDR3 region has 18 residues. DNA of the CDR3: TGTGCCAGCAGCTTAGTAGGCGACAGTGGTTGGGGGAACACTGAAGCTTTCTTT. Its translation is CASSLVGDSGWGNTEAFF. The whole variable domain, remainder taken from reference TRBV7-3 and TRBJ1-1, is GAGVSQTPSNKVTEKGKYVELRCDPISGHTALYWYRQSLGQGPEFLIYFQGTGAADDSGLPNDRFFAVRPEGSVSTLKIQRTERGDSAVYLCASSLVGDSGWGNTEAFFGQGTRLTVV.

The V and J genes are TRBV25-1 and TRBJ1-4, with 9 positions matching TRBD1. The V gene end was trimmed by 6 bases and the J gene end by 7 bases; junction bases not matched to a gene: 6. Germline CDR1 MGHDK, CDR2 SYGVNS. The CDR3 sequence is 14 residues long. The CDR3 spells CASSGQGLIEKLFF. The CDR3 DNA sequence: TGTGCCAGCAGCGGACAGGGGCTGATTGAAAAACTGTTTTTT.

This clonotype occurred a few times. The chain links TRBV12-3 or TRBV12-4 to TRBJ1-6, with D uncertain. The CDR3 is 14 amino acids. Trimming pared 6 bases from V and 9 bases from J, leaving 15 bases between. The CDR3 reads CASRASTDASPLHF. The CDR3 DNA follows: TGTGCCAGCAGGGCCTCAACCGACGCTTCACCCCTCCACTTT.

This sequence joins TRBV7-9 and TRBJ1-1, with a tentative D call TRBD1 (6 bases). Trimming cost V 5 bases and J 6 bases, with 19 bases left between them. CDR3 length equals 15 residues. CDR1 and CDR2 (germline): SEHNR, FQNEAQ (reference sequence). The CDR3 bases are TGTGCCAGCAGCCCGAGGCCTACAGGGTTCCCTGAAGCTTTCTTT. It is translated as CASSPRPTGFPEAFF.

In its sample, this clonotype was seen many times. V is TRBV20-1 and J is TRBJ2-7, with D uncertain. V shed 3 bases and J shed 3 bases, with 12 bases lying between them. The CDR3 sequence is 13 residues long. CDR1 is DFQATT, CDR2 SNEGSKA, per germline (reference sequence). CDR3: CSASLGWSYEQYF. The CDR3 bases are TGCAGTGCTAGTCTGGGATGGAGCTACGAGCAGTACTTC.

The chain carries TRBV2 and TRBJ1-1, with D unresolved. The CDR3 runs to 9 residues. The V end lost 9 bases, the J end lost 9 bases, and 8 bases lay between the germline ends. The germline V gene encodes CDR1 SNHLY and CDR2 FYNNEI. The CDR3 nucleotides read TGTGCCAGAGGGCCGAAAGCTTTCTTT. It translates to CARGPKAFF.

This clonotype was found a few times. The rearrangement joins TRBV25-1 to TRBJ1-2, with D uncertain. Germline V gives CDR1 MGHDK, CDR2 SYGVNS. The CDR3 has 18 residues. Deletions cut 3 bases from V and 3 bases from J, with 23 bases between. DNA for the CDR3: TGTGCCAGCAGTGAGACCTTAAGCGGACGGGAGTTTGACTATGGCTACACCTTC. This codes for CASSETLSGREFDYGYTF.

This clonotype has more than one count but fewer than ten. The V gene is TRBV11-1, the J gene TRBJ1-1; 8 bases align to TRBD1. This CDR3 contains 16 residues. J lost 4 bases, V lost 1 base, and 8 bases had no gene match. CDR1 is SGHAT, CDR2 FQDESV, per germline (reference sequence). CDR3 region: CASSLDLGQVATEAFF. DNA for the CDR3: TGTGCCAGCAGCTTAGACCTGGGACAGGTCGCCACTGAAGCTTTCTTT.

This clonotype was seen a handful of times. V gene TRBV28 combines with J gene TRBJ2-2; TRBD1 might be the D (5 bases). Trimming removed 4 bases from V and 4 bases from J, with 13 bases in between. This CDR3 is 15 amino acids long. The V gene's germline CDR1 is MDHEN and CDR2 SYDVKM. Here the CDR3 reads CASSSGAMGTGELFF. The DNA of the CDR3 is TGTGCCAGCAGTTCTGGGGCTATGGGCACCGGGGAGCTGTTTTTT.

V usage is TRBV7-2 and J usage is TRBJ2-1; D unclear. Germline CDR1 SGHTA, CDR2 FQGNSA. The ends were cut back, 1 base at V and 2 bases at J, with 9 bases in the middle. This CDR3 is 15 amino acids long. CDR3 DNA sequence: TGTGCCAGCAGCTTAGATAGGGCGACCTACAATGAGCAGTTCTTC. It yields the protein CASSLDRATYNEQFF.

This rearrangement joins TRBV5-5 to TRBJ1-2, with unresolved D. The V end was cut by 1 base, the J end by 6 bases, with 13 bases between. Per the germline V gene, CDR1 is SGHKS and CDR2 is YYEKEE (reference sequence). The CDR3 contains 14 residues. CDR3 DNA: TGTGCCAGCAGCTTGCGGCTAGGAGGCAATGGCTACACCTTC. As protein: CASSLRLGGNGYTF.

This clonotype was counted only a few times. The chain joins TRBV11-2 to TRBJ2-1, with D possibly being TRBD2 (5 bases). Germline V CDR1 and CDR2: SGHAT, FQNNGV. The length of the CDR3 is 12 residues. The ends were cut back, 8 bases at V and 3 bases at J, with 8 bases in the middle. DNA of the CDR3: TGTGCCAGCCGGGATATCTACAATGAGCAGTTCTTC. Translating gives CASRDIYNEQFF.

This clonotype was seen a handful of times. CDR3 in DNA: TGTGCCAGCAGGTCTGACAGGGGGCAAGCCTACGAGCAGTACTTC. Its protein is CASRSDRGQAYEQYF. V is TRBV12-3 or TRBV12-4 and J is TRBJ2-7, with 10 bases lining up with TRBD1. CDR3 size: 15 residues. V shed 6 bases and J 2 bases; nucleotides not matched to a gene: 7.

The CDR3 spells CASSLARSGAWRIVDTQYF. The CDR3 nucleotides read TGTGCCAGCAGCTTGGCCAGGTCCGGGGCGTGGAGGATCGTGGATACGCAGTATTTT. The genes are TRBV5-6 and TRBJ2-3; D may correspond to TRBD1 or TRBD2 (5 bases each). Trimming took off 0 bases at V and 6 bases at J, with 26 bases between the two ends. This CDR3 has 19 residues. Germline V gene lookup returns CDR1 SGHDT and CDR2 YYEEEE.

This sequence joins TRBV29-1 and TRBJ2-7; D is unclear. Looked up from germline, CDR1 is SQVTM and CDR2 is ANQGSEA. There are 15 residues in the CDR3. V shed 1 base and J shed 0 bases, with 13 bases lying between them. CDR3 DNA: TGCAGCGTTGAAGGAACCCAGGAGAGCTCCTACGAGCAGTACTTC. It is translated as CSVEGTQESSYEQYF.

The V call is TRBV20-1, the J call TRBJ1-5, with TRBD1 identical over 7 bases. This CDR3 is 13 amino acids long. CDR1 DFQATT and CDR2 SNEGSKA come from the germline V gene (reference sequence). Trimming removed 5 bases from V and 3 bases from J; junction bases left unmatched: 4. CDR3 nucleotides: TGCAGTGCTGCAGGGGGGAACAATCAGCCCCAGCATTTT. Its protein product is CSAAGGNNQPQHF.

This chain uses TRBV5-6 with TRBJ2-1; D uncertain. Germline lookup yields CDR1 SGHDT and CDR2 YYEEEE. V lost 6 bases to trimming and J lost 1 base, with 11 bases between them. The CDR3 has 14 amino acids. This CDR3 reads CASNILGSYNEQFF. Written as DNA, the CDR3 is TGTGCCAGCAACATATTAGGATCCTACAATGAGCAGTTCTTC.

V usage is TRBV29-1 and J usage is TRBJ2-7; a weak D match, TRBD1 (6 bases). Germline V gene sequence: CDR1 SQVTM, CDR2 ANQGSEA. The V and J ends lost 4 bases and 3 bases respectively, with 13 bases between them. The CDR3 length is 13 residues. The CDR3: CSVARQGIYEQYF. Here the CDR3 DNA reads TGCAGCGTTGCTAGGCAGGGGATCTACGAGCAGTACTTC.

This clonotype was picked up a small number of times. The chain carries TRBV15 and TRBJ2-1, with a possible D match to TRBD2 (5 bases). The CDR3 extends over 16 amino acids. Germline-derived CDR1 and CDR2 are LNHNV and YYDKDF (reference sequence). V was clipped by 0 bases and J by 7 bases, with 16 bases between them. The CDR3 region is CATSRDRAFSGNEQFF. Here the CDR3 DNA reads TGTGCCACCAGCAGAGATCGGGCATTCTCGGGGAATGAGCAGTTCTTC.

The genes are TRBV4-1 and TRBJ1-2; 9 positions agree with TRBD1. Trimming at V came to 5 bases and at J to 4 bases, leaving 11 bases not matched to a gene. Per the germline V gene, CDR1 is MGHRA and CDR2 is YSYEKL. This CDR3 has 16 residues. The CDR3 is CASSASWTGDSYGYTF. The DNA for the CDR3 is TGCGCCAGCAGCGCTTCTTGGACAGGGGATTCCTATGGCTACACCTTC.

This clonotype was counted a few times. This chain uses TRBV20-1 with TRBJ2-3; 14 positions match TRBD2. Germline V gene data show CDR1 as DFQATT and CDR2 as SNEGSKA (reference sequence). Trimming took 5 bases from V and 1 from J; bases not matched to a gene: 8. The CDR3 covers 17 residues. The CDR3 loop is CSAGATSGRGGTDTQYF. The CDR3 region has the DNA TGCAGTGCTGGGGCGACTAGCGGGAGGGGGGGCACAGATACGCAGTATTTT.

V gene TRBV28 combines with J gene TRBJ2-4; TRBD1 agrees at 9 bases. Germline V gene data show CDR1 as MDHEN and CDR2 as SYDVKM. This CDR3 is 16 amino acids long. Trimming took 6 bases from V and 0 from J; bases not matched to a gene: 6. CDR3 region: CASSPGTGIAKNIQYF. The CDR3 DNA reads as TGTGCCAGCAGCCCGGGGACAGGGATAGCCAAAAACATTCAGTACTTC.

The chain recombines TRBV6-1 with TRBJ2-1; 11 nucleotides agree with TRBD2. CDR3 length: 14 amino acids. V was clipped by 10 bases and J by 6 bases; unmatched bases: 8. Germline loops: CDR1 MNHNS, CDR2 SASEGT. CDR3 nucleotide sequence: TGTGCCACCGAAACTAGCGGGAGAGGCAATGAGCAGTTCTTC. It yields the protein CATETSGRGNEQFF.

The V and J genes are TRBV10-3 and TRBJ1-3; no definite D call. Germline V gene lookup returns CDR1 ENHRY and CDR2 SYGVKD. V gave up 3 bases and J gave up 3 bases, with 12 bases separating them. The CDR3 has 15 amino acids. DNA for the CDR3: TGTGCCATCAGTGACCGGGTACGAAATGGAAACACCATATATTTT. Translated: CAISDRVRNGNTIYF.

V is TRBV29-1 and J is TRBJ2-1; 14 bases are a match to TRBD2. The CDR3 totals 17 residues. Germline loops: CDR1 SQVTM, CDR2 ANQGSEA. Unmatched junction bases numbered 8, after V lost 0 bases and J lost 7 bases. The CDR3 DNA reads as TGCAGCGTTGAAGATTACCCGGGACTAGCGGGAGAGAATGAGCAGTTCTTC. Amino acids: CSVEDYPGLAGENEQFF.

This chain links TRBV21-1 with TRBJ2-7; the listed D gene, TRBD2, was not tested against the DNA. TRBV21-1 corresponds to a pseudogene. CDR3 size: 13 residues. This chain's CDR3 is CASSYGGKYEQYF. As DNA, the CDR3 is TGTGCCAGCAGCTATGGAGGGAAGTACGAGCAGTACTTC.

This clonotype was detected many times. The CDR3 nucleotides read TGTGCCAGCAGTGCTTACTTGGGACAGCAAGAGACCCAGTACTTC. Translated, it gives CASSAYLGQQETQYF. The chain carries TRBV2 and TRBJ2-5; 7 bases are shared with TRBD1. Germline lookup yields CDR1 SNHLY and CDR2 FYNNEI. The junction had 7 bases not matched to a gene; V was cut back by 4 bases and J by 2 bases. CDR3 length equals 15 residues.

The chain joins TRBV7-2 to TRBJ2-7; 8 nucleotides agree with TRBD2. The CDR3 extends over 14 amino acids. V lost 5 bases, J lost 6 bases, and 9 bases stayed unmatched. Germline V gives CDR1 SGHTA, CDR2 FQGNSA. In DNA, the CDR3 is TGTGCCAGCAGCACCCGGACTAGCTCCCTCGAGCAGTACTTC. Translating it yields CASSTRTSSLEQYF.